This TCR beta chain was recorded in a study of cytomegalovirus exposure and HLA in healthy donors. Study-level findings and limits: Later, TCR association rates were found to vary by HLA locus, highest for DRB1 and lowest for HLA-C. The study labeled 164 TCR beta chains cytomegalovirus-associated. TCR beta V- and J-gene trimming was later associated with a missense DCLRE1C variant.

Vbeta (60) and Jbeta (13) primers were used in the PCR. Data came from immunoSEQ multiplex PCR; TCRdb stores just in-frame clones and leaves some out. This sample carries approximately 210,000 clones, about 80% of them seen once, and the ten largest clones take 1.1%. The sample holds one count of this clone. Antigen: not known. Sequenced input: PBMCs. The receptor was derived from a woman between 40 and 55 years old in good health and CMV-seronegative.

CDR3 sequence reads: CASSELAGKVGELFF. The CDR3 DNA sequence: TGTGCCAGCAGCGAACTAGCGGGAAAGGTCGGGGAGCTGTTTTTT. The chain has TRBV9 and TRBJ2-2, with 10 bases aligning to TRBD2. V lost 3 bases to trimming and J lost 7 bases; unmatched junction nucleotides: 6. Germline CDR1 SGDLS, CDR2 YYNGEE. This CDR3 contains 15 residues.